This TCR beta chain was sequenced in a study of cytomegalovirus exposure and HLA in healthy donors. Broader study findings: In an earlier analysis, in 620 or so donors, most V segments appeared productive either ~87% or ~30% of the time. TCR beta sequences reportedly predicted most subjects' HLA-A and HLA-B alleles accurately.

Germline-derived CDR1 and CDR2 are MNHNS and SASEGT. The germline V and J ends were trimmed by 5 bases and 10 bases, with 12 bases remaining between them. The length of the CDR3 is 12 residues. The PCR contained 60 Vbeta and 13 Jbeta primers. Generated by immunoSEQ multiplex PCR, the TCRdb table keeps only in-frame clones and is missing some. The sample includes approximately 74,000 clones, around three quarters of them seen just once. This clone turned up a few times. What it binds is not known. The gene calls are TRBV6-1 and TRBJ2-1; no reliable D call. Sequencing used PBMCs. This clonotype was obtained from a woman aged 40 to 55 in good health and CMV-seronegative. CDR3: CASSPLLREQFF. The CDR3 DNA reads TGTGCCAGCAGTCCCTTACTGAGGGAGCAGTTCTTC.